The next 28 T cell receptor beta chains were all read from a single sample in a study of blood T cell repertoires in COVID-19. TCRdb's table, derived via immunoSEQ multiplex PCR, lists solely in-frame clones and lacks some. Among about 360,000 clones listed, about 87% were seen once. Input material: PBMCs or T cells enriched from blood (not recorded which). The receptors shown here come from a man aged 35-49 years in a cohort exposed to, infected with or recovered from COVID-19 (not recorded which).

This clone was seen once. The V gene is TRBV12-5, the J gene TRBJ2-1; 8 nucleotides agree with TRBD1. The CDR3 totals 16 residues. J lost 4 bases, V lost 7 bases, and 12 bases had no gene match. Germline V CDR1 and CDR2: LGHNT, FRNRAP. In DNA, the CDR3 is TGTGCTAGTGCCGGAGGACCGGGACAGGTTTACAATGAGCAGTTCTTC. This translates into CASAGGPGQVYNEQFF.

CDR3 sequence (DNA): TGTGCCAGCAGTCGGGGGACAGGGGTTTTGGGCTCCTACGAGCAGTACTTC. Amino acid sequence: CASSRGTGVLGSYEQYF. The genes are TRBV6-6 and TRBJ2-7, with 10 positions matching TRBD1. The length of the CDR3 is 17 residues. V was pared by 5 bases and J by 0 bases, with 10 bases of the junction left unmatched. Germline V gene sequence: CDR1 MNHNY, CDR2 SVGAGI (reference sequence).

The gene calls are TRBV30 and TRBJ2-3; 8 bases align to TRBD2. This CDR3 contains 16 residues. The germline gives CDR1 GTSNPN, CDR2 SVGIG (reference sequence). J was trimmed by 0 bases and V by 0 bases; bases with no gene match: 5. The CDR3 is CAWSVDPSGSTDTQYF. CDR3 nucleotides: TGTGCCTGGAGTGTAGATCCTAGCGGGAGCACAGATACGCAGTATTTT.

The chain couples TRBV30 to TRBJ1-1; weak D call: TRBD1 (5 bases). Looked up from germline, CDR1 is GTSNPN and CDR2 is SVGIG (reference sequence). The CDR3 runs to 17 residues. The V end lost 0 bases, the J end lost 5 bases, and 22 bases lay between the germline ends. The CDR3: CAWSVRTTVGGKTEAFF. CDR3 nucleotide sequence: TGTGCCTGGAGTGTAAGAACAACCGTCGGGGGGAAAACTGAAGCTTTCTTT.

This clone was detected once. The rearrangement uses TRBV5-1 and TRBJ2-2; possibly TRBD2 for D (6 bases). This CDR3 is built from 17 residues. Trimming cost V 0 bases and J 5 bases, with 17 bases left between them. Germline assignment: CDR1 SGHRS and CDR2 YFSETQ. The chain's CDR3 is CASSLVGRDQWTGELFF. CDR3 sequence (DNA): TGCGCCAGCAGCTTGGTCGGGCGGGATCAATGGACCGGGGAGCTGTTTTTT.

The chain is built from TRBV5-4 and TRBJ2-2; 13 positions agree with TRBD2. Germline lookup yields CDR1 SGHNT and CDR2 YYREEE (reference sequence). The length of the CDR3 is 15 residues. V dropped 4 bases and J dropped 5; count of bases not matched to a gene: 2. Written as DNA, the CDR3 is TGTGCCAGCAGCCAGGGACTAGCGGGGACCGGGGAGCTGTTTTTT. The encoded protein is CASSQGLAGTGELFF.

The chain recombines TRBV28 with TRBJ1-2; D perhaps matches TRBD1 (5 bases). V lost 5 bases to trimming and J lost 4 bases, with 20 bases between them. Germline assignment: CDR1 MDHEN and CDR2 SYDVKM. There are 16 residues in the CDR3. The CDR3 coding sequence is TGTGCCAGCAGTCGCGGGACGGTTGCCCGGGGCTATGGCTACACCTTC. Its translation is CASSRGTVARGYGYTF.

This clone has a handful of counts. J is TRBJ1-1 and V is TRBV5-4; D is unresolved. Germline V lookup: CDR1 SGHNT, CDR2 YYREEE (reference sequence). The ends were cut back, 0 bases at V and 0 bases at J, with 6 bases in the middle. The CDR3 contains 14 residues. In nucleotides, the CDR3 is TGTGCCAGCAGCTTGGAGCCGATGAACACTGAAGCTTTCTTT. Its translation is CASSLEPMNTEAFF.

In DNA form, the CDR3 reads TGTGCCAGCAGCCAACCGGCCCGAGGGGAGCAGTACTTC. Translating it yields CASSQPARGEQYF. The chain uses TRBV3-1 (or the pseudogene TRBV3-2) and TRBJ2-7; D might be TRBD2 (5 bases). The germline V gene encodes CDR1 LGHDT and CDR2 YNNKEL (reference sequence). The ends were cut back, 2 bases at V and 7 bases at J, with 12 bases in the middle. CDR3 length: 13 residues.

This clone was seen more than once but under ten times. This chain joins TRBV28 and TRBJ1-3; D uncertain. This CDR3 spans 14 amino acids. Germline assignment: CDR1 MDHEN and CDR2 SYDVKM. V was trimmed by 4 bases and J by 2 bases, leaving 9 bases between them. The CDR3 is CASSWDSAGNTIYF. In DNA form, the CDR3 reads TGTGCCAGCAGTTGGGATAGCGCTGGAAACACCATATATTTT.

This clone occurred once. The same CDR3 is also encoded by other DNA sequences in this sample. The chain employs TRBV7-9 and TRBJ1-1; perhaps TRBD1 as D (6 bases). The CDR3 has 13 amino acids. The V end was cut by 6 bases, the J end by 5 bases, with 13 bases between. CDR1 SEHNR and CDR2 FQNEAQ come from the germline V gene (reference sequence). The CDR3 DNA is TGTGCCAGCAGTTCACAGGGAGGGACTGAAGCTTTCTTT. As protein: CASSSQGGTEAFF.

The V call is TRBV3-1 (or the pseudogene TRBV3-2), the J call TRBJ1-1; TRBD1 might be the D (6 bases). The CDR3 is 15 residues long. Trimming pared 4 bases from V and 1 base from J, leaving 13 bases between. Germline V gene data show CDR1 as LGHDT and CDR2 as YNNKEL (reference sequence). The CDR3 loop reads CASSLRGGANTEAFF. The CDR3 DNA reads as TGTGCCAGCAGCCTGCGGGGGGGGGCGAACACTGAAGCTTTCTTT.

This clone showed up just a few times. The chain carries TRBV30 and TRBJ1-3; D unclear. Germline V gene lookup returns CDR1 GTSNPN and CDR2 SVGIG (reference sequence). The V gene lost 4 bases and the J gene lost 0 bases, with 13 bases spanning the gap. The CDR3 covers 15 residues. CDR3 in DNA: TGTGCCTGGATGACAACTTACACCTCTGGAAACACCATATATTTT. This translates into CAWMTTYTSGNTIYF.

The chain combines TRBV7-9 with TRBJ1-1, with a weak D call TRBD1 (5 bases). V was shortened by 0 bases and J by 4 bases, with 18 bases between the two germline ends. Germline lookup yields CDR1 SEHNR and CDR2 FQNEAQ (reference sequence). This CDR3 is built from 17 residues. This CDR3 is CASSLASGTLLVTEAFF. For the CDR3, the DNA is TGTGCCAGCAGCTTAGCGTCAGGGACTCTCTTGGTCACTGAAGCTTTCTTT.

This chain joins TRBV19 and TRBJ1-1; 9 bases match TRBD1. Germline loops: CDR1 LNHDA, CDR2 SQIVND (reference sequence). CDR3 size: 14 residues. Trimming at V came to 7 bases and at J to 10 bases, leaving 13 bases not matched to a gene. In nucleotides, the CDR3 is TGTGCCAGTACCGAACCCGGGACAGGGAGGAGAGCTTTCTTT. Encoded protein: CASTEPGTGRRAFF.

The V gene is TRBV5-6, the J gene TRBJ2-1; 10 bases line up with TRBD2. This CDR3 region has 16 residues. Trimming took 0 bases from V and 9 from J; bases not matched to a gene: 9. The germline V gene has CDR1 SGHDT and CDR2 YYEEEE. CDR3 protein: CASSLAPSGRLGEQFF. The CDR3 nucleotides are TGTGCCAGCAGCTTGGCTCCTAGCGGGAGATTAGGTGAGCAGTTCTTC. Drawing the rest from reference TRBV5-6 and TRBJ2-1, the complete variable domain is DAGVTQSPTHLIKTRGQQVTLRCSPKSGHDTVSWYQQALGQGPQFIFQYYEEEERQRGNFPDRFSGHQFPNYSSELNVNALLLGDSALYLCASSLAPSGRLGEQFFGPGTRLTVL.

This chain links TRBV28 with TRBJ2-1; 16 positions agree with TRBD2. The V and J ends lost 8 bases and 1 base, in that order; junction bases with no gene match: 11. The CDR3 is 19 residues long. Germline CDR1 MDHEN, CDR2 SYDVKM. The CDR3 coding sequence is TGTGCCAGCTCCGGACCGGGACTAGCGGGAGGGCGGTCCTACAATGAGCAGTTCTTC. Residues: CASSGPGLAGGRSYNEQFF.

This chain joins TRBV4-1 and TRBJ1-5; 11 bases are shared with TRBD1. Germline values: CDR1 MGHRA, CDR2 YSYEKL. Trimming took 2 bases from V and 4 from J; bases not matched to a gene: 13. The CDR3 is 19 amino acids. CDR3 region: CASSQTPGQGVKLNQPQHF. CDR3 in DNA: TGCGCCAGCAGCCAAACCCCGGGACAGGGGGTTAAACTAAATCAGCCCCAGCATTTT.

J is TRBJ1-2 and V is TRBV10-1, with TRBD1 as a possible D gene (5 bases). CDR1 is WNHNN, CDR2 SYGVQD, per germline (reference sequence). The V end lost 3 bases, the J end lost 7 bases, and 15 bases lay between the germline ends. CDR3 length equals 14 residues. The CDR3 region is CASSEGRGSSGYTF. The CDR3 DNA follows: TGCGCCAGCAGTGAAGGACGGGGGAGTAGTGGCTACACCTTC.

V and J are TRBV6-2 or TRBV6-3 and TRBJ1-1, with D maybe TRBD1 (6 bases). Trimming shortened V by 3 bases and J by 5 bases, and 16 bases separated the two germline ends. The CDR3 has 15 residues. Germline CDR1 is MNHEY and CDR2 is SVGEGT. The CDR3 DNA is TGTGCCAGCAGTTATTACCGGGGGGCAGGGACTGAAGCTTTCTTT. It specifies CASSYYRGAGTEAFF.

The gene calls are TRBV19 and TRBJ2-1; 8 nucleotides agree with TRBD2. CDR1 LNHDA and CDR2 SQIVND come from the germline V gene (reference sequence). V lost 4 bases, J lost 4 bases, and 6 bases stayed unmatched. This CDR3 contains 15 residues. The CDR3 DNA follows: TGTGCCAGTAGTAGTGGTAGCGGGATGTACAATGAGCAGTTCTTC. Its protein is CASSSGSGMYNEQFF.

The chain recombines TRBV3-1 (or the pseudogene TRBV3-2) with TRBJ2-2; 13 bases agree with TRBD2. The CDR3 has 18 amino acids. Unmatched junction bases numbered 7, after V lost 1 base and J lost 5 bases. Germline CDR1 reads LGHDT; CDR2 reads YNNKEL (reference sequence). The CDR3 here is CASSQGPRTSGRTGELFF. In DNA form, the CDR3 reads TGTGCCAGCAGCCAAGGCCCGCGGACTAGCGGGAGAACCGGGGAGCTGTTTTTT.

The genes are TRBV5-1 and TRBJ2-1; 11 bases agree with TRBD1. V was pared by 4 bases and J by 8 bases, with 20 bases of the junction left unmatched. This CDR3 spans 19 amino acids. The V gene's germline CDR1 is SGHRS and CDR2 YFSETQ. CDR3 sequence (DNA): TGCGCCAGCAGCACTGGGACAGGGGGAATAGCGGGCTTCGGGTATGAGCAGTTCTTC. This sequence encodes CASSTGTGGIAGFGYEQFF.

The chain combines TRBV14 with TRBJ2-7, with 14 bases aligning to TRBD2. The germline V gene encodes CDR1 SGHDN and CDR2 FVKESK. Trimming removed 4 bases from V and 2 bases from J; junction bases left unmatched: 7. This CDR3 comprises 17 residues. The CDR3: CASSPGLAGVAPYEQYF. In DNA form, the CDR3 reads TGTGCCAGCAGCCCGGGACTAGCGGGAGTAGCCCCCTACGAGCAGTACTTC.

This chain links TRBV9 with TRBJ2-5, with D perhaps TRBD1 (6 bases). Germline values: CDR1 SGDLS, CDR2 YYNGEE. This CDR3 spans 12 amino acids. V shed 4 bases and J shed 5 bases, with 9 bases lying between them. In nucleotides, the CDR3 is TGTGCCAGCAGCCCTAGGGGGGAGACCCAGTACTTC. Residues: CASSPRGETQYF.

The chain couples TRBV6-5 to TRBJ2-1, with 12 bases fitting TRBD2. Unmatched junction bases numbered 7, after V lost 2 bases and J lost 8 bases. CDR1 MNHEY and CDR2 SVGAGI come from the germline V gene. CDR3 length: 16 residues. The CDR3 is CASSYDASGRAYEQFF. CDR3 sequence (DNA): TGTGCCAGCAGTTACGACGCTAGCGGGAGGGCCTATGAGCAGTTCTTC.

The J gene is TRBJ1-1, the V gene TRBV4-1; D uncertain. Trimming took off 0 bases at V and 4 bases at J, with 9 bases between the two ends. This CDR3 has 14 residues. Germline-derived CDR1 and CDR2 are MGHRA and YSYEKL. The chain's CDR3 is CASSQEELVTEAFF. For the CDR3, the DNA is TGCGCCAGCAGCCAAGAGGAGTTAGTCACTGAAGCTTTCTTT.

The rearrangement joins TRBV18 to TRBJ1-4; possible D gene TRBD1, 5 bases. Trimming shortened V by 6 bases and J by 8 bases, and 19 bases separated the two germline ends. The length of the CDR3 is 15 residues. The germline V gene has CDR1 KGHSH and CDR2 LQKENI. The CDR3 sequence is CASSAFDSTEEKLFF. CDR3 nucleotide sequence: TGTGCCAGCTCCGCATTCGACAGTACTGAGGAAAAACTGTTTTTT.